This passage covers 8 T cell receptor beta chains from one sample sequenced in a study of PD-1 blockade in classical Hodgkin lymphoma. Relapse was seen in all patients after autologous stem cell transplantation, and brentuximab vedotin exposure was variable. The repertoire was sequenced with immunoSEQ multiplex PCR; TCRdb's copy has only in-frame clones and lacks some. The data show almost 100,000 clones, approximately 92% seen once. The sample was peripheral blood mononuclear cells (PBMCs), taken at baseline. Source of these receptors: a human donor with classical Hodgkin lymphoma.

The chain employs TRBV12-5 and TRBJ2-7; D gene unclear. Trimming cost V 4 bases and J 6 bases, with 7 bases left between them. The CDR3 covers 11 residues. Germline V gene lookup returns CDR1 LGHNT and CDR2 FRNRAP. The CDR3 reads CASGSDGEQYF. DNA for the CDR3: TGTGCTAGTGGTTCCGACGGCGAGCAGTACTTC. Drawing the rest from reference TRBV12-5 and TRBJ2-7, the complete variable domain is DARVTQTPRHKVTEMGQEVTMRCQPILGHNTVFWYRQTMMQGLELLAYFRNRAPLDDSGMPKDRFSAEMPDATLATLKIQPSEPRDSAVYFCASGSDGEQYFGPGTRLTVT.

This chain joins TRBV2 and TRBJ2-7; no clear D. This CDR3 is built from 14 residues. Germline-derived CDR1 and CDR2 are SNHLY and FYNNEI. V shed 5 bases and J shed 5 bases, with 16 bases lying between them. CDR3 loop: CASSSDPDVDEQYF. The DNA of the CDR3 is TGTGCCAGCAGTTCCGACCCAGACGTCGACGAGCAGTACTTC.

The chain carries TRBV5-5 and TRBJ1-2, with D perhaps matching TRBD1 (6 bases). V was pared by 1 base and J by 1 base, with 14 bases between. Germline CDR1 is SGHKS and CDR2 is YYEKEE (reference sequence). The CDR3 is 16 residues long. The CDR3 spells CASSLIGGLNNYGYTF. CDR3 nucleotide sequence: TGTGCCAGCAGCTTGATTGGGGGGCTTAATAACTATGGCTACACCTTC.

CDR3 sequence: CALPWRNTEAFF. CDR3 nucleotides: TGTGCCCTTCCCTGGCGCAATACTGAAGCTTTCTTT. The chain carries TRBV30 and TRBJ1-1; D gene uncertain. The CDR3 has 12 amino acids. From germline, CDR1 is GTSNPN and CDR2 SVGIG (reference sequence). Between the trimmed V and J ends, which lost 8 bases and 5 bases, there was a span of 15 bases.

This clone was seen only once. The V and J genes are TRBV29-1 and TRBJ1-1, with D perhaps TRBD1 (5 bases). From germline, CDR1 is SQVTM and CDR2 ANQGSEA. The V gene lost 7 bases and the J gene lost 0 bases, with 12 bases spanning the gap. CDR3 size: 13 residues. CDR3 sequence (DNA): TGCAGCGCCTCTCAGGGATTGAACACTGAAGCTTTCTTT. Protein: CSASQGLNTEAFF.

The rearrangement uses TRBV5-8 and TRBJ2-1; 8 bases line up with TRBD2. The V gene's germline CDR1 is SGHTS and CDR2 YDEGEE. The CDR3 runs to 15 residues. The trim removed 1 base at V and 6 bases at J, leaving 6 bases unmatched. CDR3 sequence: CASSLSGGRLNEQFF. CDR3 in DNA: TGTGCCAGCAGCTTGTCGGGGGGGCGACTCAATGAGCAGTTCTTC.

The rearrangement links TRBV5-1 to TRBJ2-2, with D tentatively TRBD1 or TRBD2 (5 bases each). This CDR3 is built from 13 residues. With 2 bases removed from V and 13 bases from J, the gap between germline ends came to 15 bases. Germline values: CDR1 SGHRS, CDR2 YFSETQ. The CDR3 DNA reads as TGCGCCAGCAGCTTCGAGGTAGAGGGGAGGCTGTTTTTT. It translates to CASSFEVEGRLFF.

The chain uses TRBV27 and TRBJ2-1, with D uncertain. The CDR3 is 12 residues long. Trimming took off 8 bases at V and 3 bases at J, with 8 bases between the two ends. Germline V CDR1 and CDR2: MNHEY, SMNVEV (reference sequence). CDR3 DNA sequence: TGTGCCAGCGGCCGTGGCTACAATGAGCAGTTCTTC. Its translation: CASGRGYNEQFF.